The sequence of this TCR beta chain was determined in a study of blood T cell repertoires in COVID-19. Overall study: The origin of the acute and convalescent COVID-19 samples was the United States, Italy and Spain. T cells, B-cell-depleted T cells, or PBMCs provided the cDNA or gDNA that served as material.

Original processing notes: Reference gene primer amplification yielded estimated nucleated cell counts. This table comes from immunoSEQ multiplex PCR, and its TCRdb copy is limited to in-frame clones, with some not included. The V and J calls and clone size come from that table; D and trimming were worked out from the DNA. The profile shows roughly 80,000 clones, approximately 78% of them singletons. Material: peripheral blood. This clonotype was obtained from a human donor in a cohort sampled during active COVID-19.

The CDR3 DNA reads as TGTGCCAGCAGTTATTATTACAGGGGGAATAATTCACCCCTCCACTTT. Its protein product is CASSYYYRGNNSPLHF. V is TRBV6-5 and J is TRBJ1-6; 8 bases are shared with TRBD1. The CDR3 length is 16 residues. Germline V gives CDR1 MNHEY, CDR2 SVGAGI. Losses at the gene ends were 3 bases for V and 5 bases for J; bases not matched to a gene: 6.